This TCR beta chain appears in the sequencing data of a study of T cell repertoires in cytomegalovirus infection. TCRdb recomputed calls from the reads with MiXCR, one row per CDR3 protein. This sample has approximately 320,000 distinct CDR3 sequences; 8% to 10% occur once, and the top ten carry 3.5% to 4.5%. Germline CDR1 reads LGHNA; CDR2 reads YNFKEQ. Trimming took 2 bases from V and 5 from J, leaving 15 bases between them. This CDR3 spans 15 amino acids. This receptor was taken from a human donor in good health (CMV status not recorded). Some clones in this sample may be carry-over from other donors' samples. Source material: PBMCs. The chain links TRBV4-2 to TRBJ2-5, with D maybe TRBD2 (5 bases). CDR3 in DNA: TGTGCCAGCAGCCAACAACTAGGGCAAATGGAGACCCAGTACTTC. Its protein is CASSQQLGQMETQYF.